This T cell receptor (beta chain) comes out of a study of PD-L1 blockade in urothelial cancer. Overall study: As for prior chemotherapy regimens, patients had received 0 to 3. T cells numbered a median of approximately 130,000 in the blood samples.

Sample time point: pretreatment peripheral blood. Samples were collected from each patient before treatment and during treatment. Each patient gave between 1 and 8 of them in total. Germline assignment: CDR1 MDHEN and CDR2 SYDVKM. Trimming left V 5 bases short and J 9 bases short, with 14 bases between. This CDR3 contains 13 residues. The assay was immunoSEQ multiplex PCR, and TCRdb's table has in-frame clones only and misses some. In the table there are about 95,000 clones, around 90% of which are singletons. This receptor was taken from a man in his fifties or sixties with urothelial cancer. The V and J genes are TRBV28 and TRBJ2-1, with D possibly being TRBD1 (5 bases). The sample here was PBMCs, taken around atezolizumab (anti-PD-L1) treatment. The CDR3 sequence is CASSLRVVGEQFF. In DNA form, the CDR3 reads TGTGCCAGCAGTCTCAGGGTTGTGGGTGAGCAGTTCTTC.